This T cell receptor beta chain was recovered during a study of cytomegalovirus exposure and HLA in healthy donors. Overall study findings and caveats: Within an earlier analysis, most TCR beta V segments proved productive either about 90% or about 30% of the time.

PCR primers comprised 60 Vbeta and 13 Jbeta primers. Libraries were prepared by immunoSEQ multiplex PCR; TCRdb keeps only in-frame clonotypes and omits some of them. This sample has around 110,000 clones, with 65% to 85% found just once. Trimming cost V 6 bases and J 8 bases; bases outside gene matches: 2. This CDR3 has 12 amino acids. Germline CDR1 reads SNHLY; CDR2 reads FYNNEI. A word on this clone: Its antigen is still unknown.

The chain employs TRBV2 and TRBJ1-4; the match to TRBD1 covers 8 bases. This receptor was taken from a man younger than 45 in good health and CMV-seronegative. Sequencing was carried out using PBMCs. The CDR3 is CASRQGEEKLFF. The CDR3 region has the DNA TGTGCCAGCAGACAGGGGGAAGAAAAACTGTTTTTT.